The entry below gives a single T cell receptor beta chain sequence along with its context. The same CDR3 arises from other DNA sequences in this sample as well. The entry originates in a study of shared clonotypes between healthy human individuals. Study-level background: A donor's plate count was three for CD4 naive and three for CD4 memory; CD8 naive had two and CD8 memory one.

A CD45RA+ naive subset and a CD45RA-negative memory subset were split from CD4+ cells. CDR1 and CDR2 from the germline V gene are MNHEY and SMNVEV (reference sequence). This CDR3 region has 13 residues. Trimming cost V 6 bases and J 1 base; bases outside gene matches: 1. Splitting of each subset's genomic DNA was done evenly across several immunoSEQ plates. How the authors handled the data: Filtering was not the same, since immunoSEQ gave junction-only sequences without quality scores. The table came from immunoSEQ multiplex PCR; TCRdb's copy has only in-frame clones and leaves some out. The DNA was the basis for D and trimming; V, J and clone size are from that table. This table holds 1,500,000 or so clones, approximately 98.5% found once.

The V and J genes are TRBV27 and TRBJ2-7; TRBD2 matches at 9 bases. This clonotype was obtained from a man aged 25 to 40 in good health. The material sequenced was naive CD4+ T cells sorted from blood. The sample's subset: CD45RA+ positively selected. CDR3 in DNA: TGTGCCAGCAGCCTAGCGGGATCCTACGAGCAGTACTTC. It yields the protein CASSLAGSYEQYF.